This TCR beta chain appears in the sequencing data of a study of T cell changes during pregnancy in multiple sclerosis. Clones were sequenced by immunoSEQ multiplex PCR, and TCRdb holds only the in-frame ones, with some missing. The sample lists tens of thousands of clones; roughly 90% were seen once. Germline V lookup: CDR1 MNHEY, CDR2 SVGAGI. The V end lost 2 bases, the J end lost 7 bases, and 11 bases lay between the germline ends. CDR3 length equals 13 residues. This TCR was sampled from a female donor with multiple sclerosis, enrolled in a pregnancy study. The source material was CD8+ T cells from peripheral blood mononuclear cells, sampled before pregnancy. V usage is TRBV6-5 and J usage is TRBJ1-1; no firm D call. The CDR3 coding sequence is TGTGCCAGCAGTTACACAGAAGGCGTTGAAGCTTTCTTT. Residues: CASSYTEGVEAFF.